The next 28 T cell receptor beta chains were all read from a single sample in a study of blood T cell repertoires in COVID-19. Sequencing used immunoSEQ multiplex PCR; TCRdb keeps in-frame clones, though not all of them. The sample includes about 78,000 clones, roughly 86% of them seen just once. Sequenced material: peripheral blood. These receptors were collected from a man aged 45-60 years with active or convalescent COVID-19.

The chain is built from TRBV11-3 and TRBJ1-3; D is uncertain. From germline, CDR1 is SGHNT and CDR2 YENEEA. With 4 bases removed from V and 0 bases from J, the gap between germline ends came to 4 bases. This CDR3 is 13 amino acids long. CDR3 residues: CASSSGSGNTIYF. In nucleotides, the CDR3 is TGTGCCAGCAGCTCAGGCTCTGGAAACACCATATATTTT.

The chain carries TRBV5-6 and TRBJ2-7; 10 positions match TRBD1. Trimming took 1 base from V and 5 from J; bases not matched to a gene: 12. Germline-derived CDR1 and CDR2 are SGHDT and YYEEEE. This CDR3 has 17 amino acids. Here the CDR3 DNA reads TGTGCCAGCAGCTTGAAACCGGGACAGGGGTTTGGGGACGAGCAGTACGTC. This codes for CASSLKPGQGFGDEQYV.

The chain recombines TRBV12-3 or TRBV12-4 with TRBJ1-3; D call uncertain. The CDR3 length is 12 residues. Between the trimmed V and J ends, which lost 6 bases and 4 bases, there was a span of 7 bases. The CDR3 bases are TGTGCCAGCAGCCCCATGGGAAACACCATATATTTT. Its protein product is CASSPMGNTIYF.

Here the CDR3 DNA reads TGCGCCAGCAGCTTGGCCGTAGCGGGATACCAAGAGACCCAGTACTTC. It codes for CASSLAVAGYQETQYF. The chain employs TRBV5-1 and TRBJ2-5; 8 nucleotides agree with TRBD2. This CDR3 region has 16 residues. The V and J ends lost 0 bases and 0 bases, in that order; junction bases with no gene match: 4. Per germline, CDR1 SGHRS and CDR2 YFSETQ.

This rearrangement joins TRBV2 to TRBJ2-3, with D possibly matching TRBD1 (5 bases). Per the germline V gene, CDR1 is SNHLY and CDR2 is FYNNEI. Deletions cut 4 bases from V and 5 bases from J, with 10 bases between. This CDR3 spans 13 amino acids. In DNA, the CDR3 is TGTGCCAGCAGTGCTTTAGGGGAAGATACGCAGTATTTT. It is translated as CASSALGEDTQYF.

V is TRBV21-1 and J is TRBJ1-1; TRBD1, the table's D call, was not compared with the DNA. TRBV21-1 is termed a pseudogene. This CDR3 has 16 residues. CDR3 amino acids: CASSIKSPGMITEAFF. For the CDR3, the DNA is TGTGCCAGCAGTATAAAAAGCCCAGGGATGATCACTGAAGCTTTCTTT.

The V gene is TRBV28, the J gene TRBJ1-1; unclear D gene. The V gene lost 4 bases and the J gene lost 0 bases, with 12 bases spanning the gap. Germline V gene sequence: CDR1 MDHEN, CDR2 SYDVKM. The CDR3 runs to 15 residues. The CDR3 DNA is TGTGCCAGCAGTTCTCCCAGCGGGTTGAACACTGAAGCTTTCTTT. Protein sequence: CASSSPSGLNTEAFF.

This clone was observed a few times. This chain links TRBV5-1 with TRBJ1-2; 10 nucleotides align to TRBD1. Germline values: CDR1 SGHRS, CDR2 YFSETQ. The CDR3 runs to 14 residues. The trim removed 4 bases at V and 3 bases at J, leaving 3 bases unmatched. CDR3 sequence (DNA): TGCGCCAGCAGCCTGGGACAGGGGTACTATGGCTACACCTTC. It codes for CASSLGQGYYGYTF.

The V call is TRBV20-1, the J call TRBJ2-7; D ambiguous. This CDR3 is built from 10 residues. V was cut by 6 bases and J by 7 bases, with 10 bases left in between. CDR1 is DFQATT, CDR2 SNEGSKA, per germline (reference sequence). CDR3: CSATNWEQYF. The CDR3 nucleotides are TGCAGTGCCACGAACTGGGAGCAGTACTTC.

The rearrangement links TRBV19 to TRBJ1-2; 11 bases align to TRBD1. The ends lost 7 bases at V and 7 bases at J; junction bases unmatched: 8. Germline loops: CDR1 LNHDA, CDR2 SQIVND (reference sequence). The CDR3 consists of 14 residues. CDR3 amino acids: CASIPGQGGSGYTF. The CDR3 nucleotides read TGTGCCAGTATCCCGGGACAGGGGGGAAGTGGCTACACCTTC.

V and J are TRBV6-5 and TRBJ1-5, with D unclear. Germline values: CDR1 MNHEY, CDR2 SVGAGI. Trimming removed 0 bases at V and 4 bases at J, with 7 bases between. This CDR3 region has 14 residues. Here the CDR3 DNA reads TGTGCCAGCAGTTACTCGGAGGGAAATCAGCCCCAGCATTTT. Translated: CASSYSEGNQPQHF.

The V call is TRBV5-1, the J call TRBJ2-3, with 8 bases that match TRBD2. Germline loops: CDR1 SGHRS, CDR2 YFSETQ. V shed 0 bases and J 4 bases; nucleotides not matched to a gene: 4. CDR3 length equals 15 residues. Here the CDR3 reads CASSLAGGAPDTQYF. The CDR3 bases are TGCGCCAGCAGCTTGGCCGGGGGGGCCCCAGATACGCAGTATTTT.

The chain joins TRBV7-2 to TRBJ2-3, with a tentative D call TRBD2 (6 bases). Germline CDR1 reads SGHTA; CDR2 reads FQGNSA. The CDR3 consists of 16 residues. Trimming removed 5 bases from V and 4 bases from J, with 19 bases in between. This chain's CDR3 is CASSQTMNGGPDTQYF. CDR3 DNA: TGTGCCAGCAGCCAAACCATGAACGGGGGACCAGATACGCAGTATTTT.

This CDR3 is CASSFYREVGTGELFF. CDR3 DNA: TGCGCCAGCAGCTTTTACAGGGAAGTTGGCACCGGGGAGCTGTTTTTT. The chain links TRBV5-1 to TRBJ2-2, with D maybe TRBD1 (6 bases). This CDR3 is built from 16 residues. The ends were cut back, 2 bases at V and 4 bases at J, with 15 bases in the middle. Germline lookup yields CDR1 SGHRS and CDR2 YFSETQ. The full variable domain, completed using reference TRBV5-1 and TRBJ2-2, is KAGVTQTPRYLIKTRGQQVTLSCSPISGHRSVSWYQQTPGQGLQFLFEYFSETQRNKGNFPGRFSGRQFSNSRSEMNVSTLELGDSALYLCASSFYREVGTGELFFGEGSRLTVL.

The J gene is TRBJ2-1, the V gene TRBV10-2, with TRBD2 matching 13 bases. The CDR3 contains 16 residues. Germline V lookup: CDR1 WSHSY, CDR2 SAAADI. Unmatched junction bases numbered 10, after V lost 7 bases and J lost 7 bases. CDR3 in DNA: TGCGCCAGCATCGGACTAGCGGGGGTGTCGGGGAATGAGCAGTTCTTC. It specifies CASIGLAGVSGNEQFF.

The V call is TRBV7-6, the J call TRBJ2-7, with 7 nucleotides matching TRBD1. The CDR3 sequence is 15 residues long. The germline CDR1 and CDR2 sequences are SGHVS and FNYEAQ. V lost 5 bases, J lost 0 bases, and 7 bases stayed unmatched. CDR3 sequence: CASSLLDRDSYEQYF. The CDR3 nucleotides read TGTGCCAGCAGCCTACTTGACAGGGACTCCTACGAGCAGTACTTC.

This CDR3 reads CASSLKEGHYGYTF. The DNA of the CDR3 is TGCGCCAGCAGCTTGAAGGAGGGCCACTATGGCTACACCTTC. The chain carries TRBV5-1 and TRBJ1-2; D remains unclear. This CDR3 region has 14 residues. Germline V gene lookup returns CDR1 SGHRS and CDR2 YFSETQ. The V and J ends lost 1 base and 3 bases respectively, with 10 bases between them.

The chain joins TRBV6-5 to TRBJ1-6; D is perhaps TRBD1 (6 bases). Trimming left V 0 bases short and J 7 bases short, with 13 bases between. The CDR3 extends over 16 amino acids. CDR1 is MNHEY, CDR2 SVGAGI, per germline. CDR3 nucleotides: TGTGCCAGCAGTTACTCGTCAGGGGCCGGAAATTCACCCCTCCACTTT. Encoded protein: CASSYSSGAGNSPLHF.

This clone was seen a handful of times. The chain couples TRBV6-4 to TRBJ2-3; a possible D gene is TRBD1 (5 bases). With 5 bases removed from V and 2 bases from J, the gap between germline ends came to 11 bases. The CDR3 loop spans 14 amino acids. Germline loops: CDR1 MRHNA, CDR2 SNTAGT. The CDR3 here is CASSRQQFTDTQYF. The CDR3 coding sequence is TGTGCCAGCAGTAGACAGCAGTTCACAGATACGCAGTATTTT.

The V and J genes are TRBV3-1 (or the pseudogene TRBV3-2) and TRBJ2-5, with 10 bases fitting TRBD2. V lost 0 bases, J lost 1 base, and 11 bases stayed unmatched. Per germline, CDR1 LGHDT and CDR2 YNNKEL (reference sequence). CDR3 length: 19 amino acids. The CDR3, as DNA: TGTGCCAGCAGCCAAGATTGGGGTAGCGGGGGGTATTTCCAAGAGACCCAGTACTTC. Translation gives CASSQDWGSGGYFQETQYF.

The chain recombines TRBV29-1 with TRBJ2-5; 8 bases are shared with TRBD1. From germline, CDR1 is SQVTM and CDR2 ANQGSEA. CDR3 length equals 12 residues. Unmatched junction bases numbered 7, after V lost 8 bases and J lost 5 bases. The CDR3 sequence is CSTRTGPETQYF. CDR3 nucleotide sequence: TGCAGCACCCGGACAGGGCCGGAGACCCAGTACTTC.

In nucleotides, the CDR3 is TGTGCCAGCAGCTATAAGCGGAACAGGGGAAGGAGTTCACCCCTCCACTTT. It translates to CASSYKRNRGRSSPLHF. The chain has TRBV3-1 (or the pseudogene TRBV3-2) and TRBJ1-6; 7 nucleotides agree with TRBD1. Germline V gene lookup returns CDR1 LGHDT and CDR2 YNNKEL (reference sequence). The CDR3 has 17 amino acids. V lost 5 bases, J lost 9 bases, and 16 bases stayed unmatched.

This rearrangement joins TRBV27 to TRBJ2-2; weak D call: TRBD1 (6 bases). This CDR3 is 14 amino acids long. Between the trimmed V and J ends, which lost 6 bases and 2 bases, there was a span of 10 bases. Germline V gene sequence: CDR1 MNHEY, CDR2 SMNVEV (reference sequence). CDR3 region: CASRPTGNTGELFF. The DNA of the CDR3 is TGTGCCAGCAGACCGACAGGCAACACCGGGGAGCTGTTTTTT.

The chain couples TRBV7-6 to TRBJ1-3; no firm D call. Germline assignment: CDR1 SGHVS and CDR2 FNYEAQ. This CDR3 comprises 16 residues. Trimming took 1 base from V and 0 from J, leaving 10 bases between them. CDR3 nucleotide sequence: TGTGCCAGCAGCTTAGATCCGGGAAGCTCTGGAAACACCATATATTTT. This gives the protein CASSLDPGSSGNTIYF.

V usage is TRBV5-1 and J usage is TRBJ2-3; 10 bases fit TRBD2. This CDR3 comprises 16 residues. Germline V gene sequence: CDR1 SGHRS, CDR2 YFSETQ. Trimming removed 1 base from V and 5 bases from J; junction bases left unmatched: 7. CDR3 in amino acids: CASSLQRGGAGDTQYF. The CDR3 DNA reads TGCGCCAGCAGCTTGCAGCGGGGGGGCGCGGGAGATACGCAGTATTTT.

The chain employs TRBV10-3 and TRBJ1-6, with D tentatively TRBD1 (6 bases). V lost 3 bases to trimming and J lost 3 bases, with 15 bases between them. Germline CDR1 reads ENHRY; CDR2 reads SYGVKD. CDR3 size: 17 residues. Here the CDR3 reads CAISELGTGHYNSPLHF. The CDR3 nucleotides read TGTGCCATCAGTGAACTCGGTACAGGGCACTATAATTCACCCCTCCACTTT.

V usage is TRBV6-1 and J usage is TRBJ1-2; the D gene is possibly TRBD1 (6 bases). Trimming left V 3 bases short and J 4 bases short, with 15 bases between. This CDR3 has 15 amino acids. The germline V gene encodes CDR1 MNHNS and CDR2 SASEGT. CDR3 sequence reads: CASSEAGTPLYGYTF. CDR3 in DNA: TGTGCCAGCAGTGAGGCCGGGACACCCCTCTATGGCTACACCTTC.

The rearrangement joins TRBV7-9 to TRBJ2-3; 10 bases match TRBD2. The CDR3 runs 15 residues. Germline V gives CDR1 SEHNR, CDR2 FQNEAQ (reference sequence). Trimming at V came to 5 bases and at J to 6 bases, leaving 8 bases not matched to a gene. CDR3 in DNA: TGTGCCAGCAGCCCTCTAGCGGGGGCAACGGATACGCAGTATTTT. Encoded protein: CASSPLAGATDTQYF. The variable domain in full, completed from reference TRBV7-9 and TRBJ2-3, reads DTGVSQNPRHKITKRGQNVTFRCDPISEHNRLYWYRQTLGQGPEFLTYFQNEAQLEKSRLLSDRFSAERPKGSFSTLEIQRTEQGDSAMYLCASSPLAGATDTQYFGPGTRLTVL.